There are a few counts of the clone carrying this T cell receptor beta chain. Its specificity is not known. This record belongs to a study of T cell responses to AZD1222 COVID-19 vaccine. CDR3 length: 18 residues. Germline loops: CDR1 LGHDT, CDR2 YNNKEL (reference sequence). The J segment lost 4 bases and the V segment lost 2 bases, leaving 9 bases of the junction unmatched. Measured with immunoSEQ multiplex PCR; TCRdb has only the in-frame clones, and not every one. The top ten clones hold 6.9% of a sample with some 86,000 clones, about 90% of them seen once. Study findings and constraints: Baseline seropositivity characterized only a handful of AZD1222 recipients.

The source material was peripheral blood, sampled 28 days after the second AZD1222 dose. The V call is TRBV3-1 (or the pseudogene TRBV3-2), the J call TRBJ2-2; 11 bases fit TRBD1. This receptor was identified in an adult who received the AZD1222 COVID-19 vaccine. The CDR3 is CASSQSNRDRGITGELFF. CDR3 in DNA: TGTGCCAGCAGCCAATCGAACCGGGACAGGGGGATCACCGGGGAGCTGTTTTTT.